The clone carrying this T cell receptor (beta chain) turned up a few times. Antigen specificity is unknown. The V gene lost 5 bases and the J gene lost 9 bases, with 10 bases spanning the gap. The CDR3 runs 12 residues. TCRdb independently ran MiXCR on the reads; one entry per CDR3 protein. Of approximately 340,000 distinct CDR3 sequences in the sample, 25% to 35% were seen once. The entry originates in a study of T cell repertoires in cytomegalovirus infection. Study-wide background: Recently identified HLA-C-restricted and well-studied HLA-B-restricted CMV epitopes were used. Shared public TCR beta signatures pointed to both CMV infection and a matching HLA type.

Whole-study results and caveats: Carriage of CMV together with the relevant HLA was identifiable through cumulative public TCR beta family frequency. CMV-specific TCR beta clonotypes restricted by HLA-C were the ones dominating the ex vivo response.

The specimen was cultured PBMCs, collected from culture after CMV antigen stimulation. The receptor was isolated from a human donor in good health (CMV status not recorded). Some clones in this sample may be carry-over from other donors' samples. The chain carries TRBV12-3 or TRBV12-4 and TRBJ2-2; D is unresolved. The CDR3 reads CASSLLGWELFF. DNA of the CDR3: TGTGCCAGCAGTCTACTCGGTTGGGAGCTGTTTTTT.